One and the same sample provided the 19 T cell receptor beta chains below, sequenced in a study of beta chain features in type 1 diabetes. As every portion of the isolated RNA was reverse transcribed, the sequencing read expressed TCRB transcripts. Libraries were prepared by immunoSEQ multiplex PCR; TCRdb keeps only in-frame clonotypes and omits some of them. The sample includes 350,000 to 450,000 clones, roughly 13% seen only once; the top ten take approximately 0.038%. Sequencing was performed on naive CD4+ T cells from blood. These receptors all stem from a man aged 25 to 40 in good health.

The chain uses TRBV7-2 and TRBJ2-5; TRBD2 is a possible D gene (6 bases). Per the germline V gene, CDR1 is SGHTA and CDR2 is FQGNSA. Trimming took 5 bases from V and 4 from J, leaving 17 bases between them. The CDR3 totals 15 residues. The DNA for the CDR3 is TGTGCCAGCAGCCTAACGCCGGGGGTCGGAGAGACCCAGTACTTC. Translation: CASSLTPGVGETQYF.

The chain couples TRBV5-4 to TRBJ1-6, with 9 bases matching TRBD1. The CDR3 is 15 residues long. Trimming at V came to 3 bases and at J to 7 bases, leaving 5 bases not matched to a gene. Germline V gene sequence: CDR1 SGHNT, CDR2 YYREEE (reference sequence). Here the CDR3 reads CASSSDGTGNSPLHF. In nucleotides, the CDR3 is TGTGCCAGCAGCTCGGACGGGACAGGGAATTCACCCCTCCACTTT.

This sequence joins TRBV7-8 and TRBJ2-3; TRBD2 matches 8 bases. CDR3 size: 13 residues. Germline CDR1 and CDR2: SGHVS and FQNEAQ. V shed 4 bases, J shed 4 bases, and the junction held 1 base outside the gene matches. In DNA form, the CDR3 reads TGTGCCAGCAGCTCCGGGGGGGCAGATACGCAGTATTTT. Translated, it gives CASSSGGADTQYF.

The CDR3 region is CASSYTSGGWTQYF. The CDR3 DNA reads TGTGCCAGCAGCTATACTAGCGGTGGATGGACCCAGTACTTC. The rearrangement links TRBV7-2 to TRBJ2-5; 8 bases align to TRBD2. Trimming took 4 bases from V and 7 from J; bases not matched to a gene: 8. This CDR3 contains 14 residues. CDR1 is SGHTA and CDR2 is FQGNSA in the germline V gene.

The V and J genes are TRBV27 and TRBJ2-3; a possible D gene is TRBD2 (5 bases). Germline assignment: CDR1 MNHEY and CDR2 SMNVEV (reference sequence). The CDR3 is 16 residues long. With 0 bases removed from V and 6 bases from J, the gap between germline ends came to 16 bases. Here the CDR3 reads CASSLSRGPQSDTQYF. CDR3 in DNA: TGTGCCAGCAGTTTATCTCGGGGTCCACAGTCGGATACGCAGTATTTT.

CDR3 DNA: TGCGCCAGCAGCCAAATAGCGGGGGAGGGCACAGATACGCAGTATTTT. Protein sequence: CASSQIAGEGTDTQYF. The chain joins TRBV4-3 to TRBJ2-3, with TRBD2 identical over 9 bases. The V gene end was trimmed by 2 bases and the J gene end by 1 base; junction bases not matched to a gene: 4. The CDR3 length is 16 residues. CDR1 is LGHNA, CDR2 YSLEER, per germline.

This clone was counted between two and nine times. The chain links TRBV7-2 to TRBJ2-5; 8 positions agree with TRBD2. Germline V CDR1 and CDR2: SGHTA, FQGNSA. This CDR3 is 14 amino acids long. With V trimmed by 5 bases and J by 5 bases, 7 bases remained unmatched. The CDR3 sequence: CASSRQTSAETQYF. The CDR3 DNA reads TGTGCCAGCAGCAGACAGACTAGCGCCGAGACCCAGTACTTC.

This clone was detected only a few times. This sample also contains other DNA sequences that code for the same CDR3. The chain couples TRBV29-1 to TRBJ2-2, with D possibly being TRBD1 (5 bases). This CDR3 is 13 amino acids long. Germline assignment: CDR1 SQVTM and CDR2 ANQGSEA. With 7 bases removed from V and 1 base from J, the gap between germline ends came to 10 bases. The chain's CDR3 is CSADTGNTGELFF. The CDR3 DNA sequence: TGCAGCGCGGACACAGGGAACACCGGGGAGCTGTTTTTT.

This chain connects TRBV12-5 to TRBJ2-7; D is unresolved. Germline values: CDR1 LGHNT, CDR2 FRNRAP. The germline V and J ends were trimmed by 3 bases and 4 bases, with 4 bases remaining between them. This CDR3 contains 11 residues. CDR3 in amino acids: CASGLGYEQYF. The CDR3 DNA follows: TGTGCTAGTGGTTTAGGGTACGAGCAGTACTTC.

The sample holds a few counts of this clone. The V gene is TRBV9, the J gene TRBJ2-3; 11 bases agree with TRBD2. The length of the CDR3 is 16 residues. The germline CDR1 and CDR2 sequences are SGDLS and YYNGEE. Trimming cost V 4 bases and J 2 bases; bases outside gene matches: 6. This CDR3 reads CASSLRLAGITDTQYF. The CDR3 nucleotides read TGTGCCAGCAGCTTACGACTAGCGGGGATCACAGATACGCAGTATTTT.

The sample holds a few counts of this clone. The V gene is TRBV29-1, the J gene TRBJ2-3; no clear D. Germline assignment: CDR1 SQVTM and CDR2 ANQGSEA. The CDR3 has 16 residues. The V and J ends lost 5 bases and 7 bases respectively, with 25 bases between them. CDR3 amino acids: CSVCNLTKWACHTQYF. The CDR3 DNA reads as TGCAGCGTTTGTAACTTAACGAAATGGGCCTGTCATACGCAGTATTTT.

This clone was seen a handful of times. The J gene is TRBJ2-6, the V gene TRBV25-1; a weak D match, TRBD1 (6 bases). The V end lost 4 bases, the J end lost 5 bases, and 15 bases lay between the germline ends. The CDR3 runs to 16 residues. CDR1 is MGHDK and CDR2 is SYGVNS in the germline V gene. CDR3 region: CASSGFTQGRANVLTF. CDR3 coding DNA: TGTGCCAGCAGTGGCTTTACACAGGGTAGGGCCAACGTCCTGACTTTC. The full variable domain, completed using reference TRBV25-1 and TRBJ2-6, is EADIYQTPRYLVIGTGKKITLECSQTMGHDKMYWYQQDPGMELHLIHYSYGVNSTEKGDLSSESTVSRIRTEHFPLTLESARPSHTSQYLCASSGFTQGRANVLTFGAGSRLTVL.

The table lists this clone with a few counts. J is TRBJ2-5 and V is TRBV5-4; 7 bases are shared with TRBD2. The CDR3 is made up of 15 amino acids. The germline CDR1 and CDR2 sequences are SGHNT and YYREEE (reference sequence). Losses at the gene ends were 6 bases for V and 3 bases for J; bases not matched to a gene: 11. CDR3 DNA sequence: TGTGCCAGCACAATGGCGAGGGGAGGGGAAGAGACCCAGTACTTC. Its translation is CASTMARGGEETQYF.

The chain couples TRBV5-6 to TRBJ2-5; 12 bases line up with TRBD2. Germline CDR1 reads SGHDT; CDR2 reads YYEEEE. J was trimmed by 5 bases and V by 4 bases; bases with no gene match: 3. The length of the CDR3 is 14 residues. This CDR3 is CASSASGGAETQYF. The CDR3 DNA reads TGTGCCAGCAGCGCTAGCGGGGGGGCGGAGACCCAGTACTTC.

The V call is TRBV28, the J call TRBJ2-7; 9 bases fit TRBD1. The CDR3 has 13 residues. The ends lost 4 bases at V and 5 bases at J; junction bases unmatched: 3. Germline V gives CDR1 MDHEN, CDR2 SYDVKM. The CDR3 nucleotides read TGTGCCAGCAGTTCCGGGACAGGGAACGAGCAGTACGTC. Translation gives CASSSGTGNEQYV.

This clone was recorded a few times. In DNA form, the CDR3 reads TGTGCCAGCAGCTTGGCTCTAGCGAAAAGCACAGATACGCAGTATTTT. Translating it yields CASSLALAKSTDTQYF. The chain uses TRBV5-4 and TRBJ2-3; possible D gene TRBD2, 6 bases. The germline V and J ends were trimmed by 0 bases and 0 bases, with 11 bases remaining between them. This CDR3 has 16 amino acids. Looked up from germline, CDR1 is SGHNT and CDR2 is YYREEE (reference sequence).

This clone was counted only a few times. Here the CDR3 reads CSVIHRTGGTQYF. In DNA form, the CDR3 reads TGCAGCGTTATCCACAGGACAGGGGGGACCCAGTACTTC. The chain recombines TRBV29-1 with TRBJ2-5, with 10 bases identical to TRBD1. Germline-derived CDR1 and CDR2 are SQVTM and ANQGSEA. The CDR3 length is 13 residues. Trimming removed 5 bases from V and 7 bases from J; junction bases left unmatched: 7.

The CDR3 DNA follows: TGTGCCAGCAGTCTGTGGTCCGGGCAACCAAAACTAAATGAGCAGTTCTTC. This translates into CASSLWSGQPKLNEQFF. The V call is TRBV27, the J call TRBJ2-1; no firm D call. Trimming removed 5 bases from V and 7 bases from J, with 24 bases in between. In germline, CDR1 is MNHEY, CDR2 SMNVEV (reference sequence). This CDR3 has 17 amino acids.

This chain uses TRBV30 with TRBJ1-1; possible D gene TRBD1, 5 bases. V lost 0 bases and J 1 base, leaving 12 bases between the germline ends. The CDR3 consists of 15 residues. Germline CDR1 reads GTSNPN; CDR2 reads SVGIG (reference sequence). The CDR3 loop is CAWSVRGVTNTEAFF. In nucleotides, the CDR3 is TGTGCCTGGAGTGTACGGGGGGTAACGAACACTGAAGCTTTCTTT.